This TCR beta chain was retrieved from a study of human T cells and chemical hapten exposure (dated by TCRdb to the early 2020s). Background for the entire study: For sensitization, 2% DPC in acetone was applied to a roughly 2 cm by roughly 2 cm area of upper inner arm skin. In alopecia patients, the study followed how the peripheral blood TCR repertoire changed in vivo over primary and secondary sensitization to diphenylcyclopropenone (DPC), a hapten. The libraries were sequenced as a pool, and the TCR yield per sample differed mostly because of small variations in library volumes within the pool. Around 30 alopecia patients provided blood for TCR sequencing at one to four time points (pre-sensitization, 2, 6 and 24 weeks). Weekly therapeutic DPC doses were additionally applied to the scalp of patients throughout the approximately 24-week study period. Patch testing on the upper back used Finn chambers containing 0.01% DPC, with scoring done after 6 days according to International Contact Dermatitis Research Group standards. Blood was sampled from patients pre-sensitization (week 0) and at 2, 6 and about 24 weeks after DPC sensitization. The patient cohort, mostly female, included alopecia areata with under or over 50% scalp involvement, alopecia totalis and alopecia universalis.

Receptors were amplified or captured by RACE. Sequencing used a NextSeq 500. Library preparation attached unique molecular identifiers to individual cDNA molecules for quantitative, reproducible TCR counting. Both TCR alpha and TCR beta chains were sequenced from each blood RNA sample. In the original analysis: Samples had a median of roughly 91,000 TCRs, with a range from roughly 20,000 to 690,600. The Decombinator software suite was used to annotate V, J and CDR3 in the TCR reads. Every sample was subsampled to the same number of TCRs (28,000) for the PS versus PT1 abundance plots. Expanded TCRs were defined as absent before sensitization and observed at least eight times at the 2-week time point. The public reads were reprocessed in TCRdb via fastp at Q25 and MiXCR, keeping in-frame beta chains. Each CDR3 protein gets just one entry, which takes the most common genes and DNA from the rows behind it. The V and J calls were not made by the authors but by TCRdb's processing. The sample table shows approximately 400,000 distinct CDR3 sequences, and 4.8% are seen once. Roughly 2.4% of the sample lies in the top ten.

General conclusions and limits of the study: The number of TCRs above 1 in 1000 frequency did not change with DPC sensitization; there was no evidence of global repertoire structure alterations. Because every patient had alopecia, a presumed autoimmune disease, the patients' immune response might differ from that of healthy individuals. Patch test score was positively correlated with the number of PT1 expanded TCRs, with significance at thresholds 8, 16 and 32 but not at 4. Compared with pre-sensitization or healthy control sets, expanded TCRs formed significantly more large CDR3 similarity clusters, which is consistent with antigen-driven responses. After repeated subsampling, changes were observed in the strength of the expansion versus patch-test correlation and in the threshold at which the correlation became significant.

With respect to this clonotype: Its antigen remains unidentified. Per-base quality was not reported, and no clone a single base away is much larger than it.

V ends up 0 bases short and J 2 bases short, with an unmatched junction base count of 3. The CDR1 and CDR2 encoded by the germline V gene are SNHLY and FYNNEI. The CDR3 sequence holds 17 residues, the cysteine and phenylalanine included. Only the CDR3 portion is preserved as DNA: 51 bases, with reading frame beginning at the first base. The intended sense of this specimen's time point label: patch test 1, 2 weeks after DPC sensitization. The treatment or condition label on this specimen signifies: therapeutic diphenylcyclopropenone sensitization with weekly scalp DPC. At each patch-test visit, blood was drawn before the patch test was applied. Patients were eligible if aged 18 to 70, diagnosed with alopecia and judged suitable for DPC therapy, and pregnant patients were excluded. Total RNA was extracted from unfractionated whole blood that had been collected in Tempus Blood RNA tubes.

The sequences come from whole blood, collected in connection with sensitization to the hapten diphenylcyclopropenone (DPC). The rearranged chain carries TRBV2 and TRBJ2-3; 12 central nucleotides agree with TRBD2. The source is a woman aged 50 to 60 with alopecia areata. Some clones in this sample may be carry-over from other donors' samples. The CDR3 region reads CASSEARLAGVTDTQYF. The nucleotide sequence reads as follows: TGTGCCAGCAGTGAAGCCCGACTAGCGGGGGTCACAGATACGCAGTATTTT.